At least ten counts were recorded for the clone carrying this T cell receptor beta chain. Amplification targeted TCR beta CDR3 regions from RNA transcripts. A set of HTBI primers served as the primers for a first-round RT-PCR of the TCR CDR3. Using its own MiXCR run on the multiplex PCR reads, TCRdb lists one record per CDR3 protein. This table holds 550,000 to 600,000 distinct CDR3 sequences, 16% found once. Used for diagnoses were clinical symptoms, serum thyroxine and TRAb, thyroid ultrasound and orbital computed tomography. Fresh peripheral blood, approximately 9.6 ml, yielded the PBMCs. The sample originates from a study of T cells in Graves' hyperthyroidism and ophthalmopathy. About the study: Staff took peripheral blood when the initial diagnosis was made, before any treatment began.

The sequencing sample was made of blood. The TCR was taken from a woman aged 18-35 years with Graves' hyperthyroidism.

The CDR3 DNA sequence: TGTGCCAGCAGCTTAGAGAGAGGGGGACCCTACGAGCAGTACTTC. Translated, it gives CASSLERGGPYEQYF. The chain employs TRBV7-8 and TRBJ2-7; possible D gene TRBD1, 6 bases. Trimming cost V 1 base and J 2 bases, with 12 bases left between them. The CDR3 runs to 15 residues. CDR1 is SGHVS and CDR2 is FQNEAQ in the germline V gene.